Sequencing of this T cell receptor beta chain was carried out in a study of OX40 agonist ivuxolimab in advanced cancers. Study-wide background: Recorded diagnoses for dose-escalation patients were hepatocellular carcinoma, melanoma, renal cell or head and neck cancer. People who had prior anti-PD-1, anti-PD-L1 or anti-CTLA-4 therapy could take part, and around 40% had some.

The J segment lost 7 bases and the V segment lost 1 base, leaving 4 bases of the junction unmatched. The CDR3 is made up of 14 amino acids. The germline gives CDR1 LGHNA, CDR2 YNFKEQ. The assay was immunoSEQ multiplex PCR, and TCRdb's table has in-frame clones only and misses some. The sample has some 48,000 clones; around 79% are singletons. Blood got drawn at baseline, again on cycle 4 day 1, and then on cycle 7 day 1. The chain uses TRBV4-2 and TRBJ2-1; 7 positions match TRBD2. The source was CD4+ or CD8+ T cells sorted from blood, collected in a trial of the OX40 agonist ivuxolimab. This clonotype originated in an adult with an advanced solid tumor such as melanoma, head and neck, liver or kidney cancer. The CDR3 DNA reads as TGTGCCAGCAGCCAAGGAAGCGGGGAGAATGAGCAGTTCTTC. Translated, it gives CASSQGSGENEQFF.